This is a list of T cell receptor beta chains from one sample in a study of PD-L1 blockade in urothelial cancer. Profiling relied on immunoSEQ multiplex PCR, and the TCRdb table lists in-frame clones only, not all of them. The repertoire holds 70,000 to 85,000 clones, with 80% to 90% as singletons. The material sequenced was PBMCs, taken around atezolizumab (anti-PD-L1) treatment. The origin of the receptors is a man between 65 and 80 years old with urothelial cancer. The CDR3 runs from the conserved cysteine through the conserved F or W. D genes are given only for firm matches. Not every row has a clone size; where given, it reads once, few, many or a size class.

D gene	clone size	V gene	CDR3 length	J gene	CDR3 DNA	CDR3 protein
.	.	TRBV5-4	15	TRBJ2-5	TGTGCCAGCAGCTTGGAGGGGGGGTGGGCAGAGACCCAGTACTTC	CASSLEGGWAETQYF
.	.	TRBV30	13	TRBJ2-7	TGTGCCTGGAGTGGGCAGGGCTCCTACGAGCAGTACTTC	CAWSGQGSYEQYF
.	few	TRBV27	16	TRBJ1-4	TGTGCCAGCAGTCGTGGGGAGGGAACAACTAATGAAAAACTGTTTTTT	CASSRGEGTTNEKLFF
TRBD2	.	TRBV6-1	14	TRBJ2-1	TGTGCCAGCAGTAAACTAGCGGGAGAGGGTGAGCAGTTCTTC	CASSKLAGEGEQFF
.	.	TRBV10-3	13	TRBJ2-5	TGTGCCATCATGGCTGTTTCGTCGGAGACCCAGTACTTC	CAIMAVSSETQYF
TRBD2	.	TRBV29-1	13	TRBJ2-3	TGCAGCGTGATTGGACTAGCACCAGATACGCAGTATTTT	CSVIGLAPDTQYF
TRBD1	.	TRBV5-1	15	TRBJ1-5	TGCGCCAGCAGCCCGGTCACAGGGGGCGGCCAGCCCCAGCATTTT	CASSPVTGGGQPQHF
TRBD1	.	TRBV7-8	12	TRBJ1-1	TGTGCCAGCAGCCTTCGGACAGGGGTAGCTTTCTTT	CASSLRTGVAFF
TRBD2	.	TRBV19	15	TRBJ2-6	TGTGCCAGTAGTAGCGGGGGAACTGGGGCCAACGTCCTGACTTTC	CASSSGGTGANVLTF
.	.	TRBV11-1	15	TRBJ1-1	TGTGCCAGCAGCTTAGGAGGGGGTTGGAACACTGAAGCTTTCTTT	CASSLGGGWNTEAFF
.	.	TRBV27	14	TRBJ2-7	TGTGCCAGCAGCCCGCGGTTCAGCTCCTACGAGCAGTACTTC	CASSPRFSSYEQYF
.	.	TRBV27	14	TRBJ2-7	TGTGCCAGCAGTTTATCCGGGACAACCTACGAGCAGTACTTC	CASSLSGTTYEQYF
.	.	TRBV5-4	18	TRBJ2-6	TGTGCCAGCAGCTCCCCAGGGGAGGGGGTCTCTGGGGCCAACGTCCTGACTTTC	CASSSPGEGVSGANVLTF